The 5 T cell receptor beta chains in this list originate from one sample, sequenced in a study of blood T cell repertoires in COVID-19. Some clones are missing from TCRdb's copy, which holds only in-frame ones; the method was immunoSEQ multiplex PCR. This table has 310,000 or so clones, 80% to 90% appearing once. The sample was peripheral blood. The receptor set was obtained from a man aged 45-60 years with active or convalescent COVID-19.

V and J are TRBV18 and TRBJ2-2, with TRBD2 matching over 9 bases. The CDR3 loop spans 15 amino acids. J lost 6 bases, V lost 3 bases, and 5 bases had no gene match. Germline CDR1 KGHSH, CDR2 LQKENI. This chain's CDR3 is CASSPRTSEAGELFF. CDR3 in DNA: TGTGCCAGCTCACCCCGGACTAGCGAGGCCGGGGAGCTGTTTTTT.

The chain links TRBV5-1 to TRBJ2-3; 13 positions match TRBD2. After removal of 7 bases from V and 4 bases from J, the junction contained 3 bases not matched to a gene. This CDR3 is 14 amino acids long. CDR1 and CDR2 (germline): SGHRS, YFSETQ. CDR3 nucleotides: TGCGCCAGCGGACTAGCGGGGGCCTCAGATACGCAGTATTTT. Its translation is CASGLAGASDTQYF.

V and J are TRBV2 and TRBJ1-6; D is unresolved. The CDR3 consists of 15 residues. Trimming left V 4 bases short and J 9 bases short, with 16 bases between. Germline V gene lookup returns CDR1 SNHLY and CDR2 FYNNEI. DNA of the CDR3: TGTGCCAGCAGTGGAGGGCCCGAGCGTAGTTCACCCCTCCACTTT. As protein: CASSGGPERSSPLHF.

CDR3 sequence reads: CASRGQENSPLHF. CDR3 nucleotide sequence: TGTGCCAGCAGGGGACAGGAGAATTCACCCCTCCACTTT. The rearrangement joins TRBV2 to TRBJ1-6; 8 nucleotides line up with TRBD1. The CDR3 totals 13 residues. After removal of 6 bases from V and 7 bases from J, the junction contained 2 bases not matched to a gene. Germline values: CDR1 SNHLY, CDR2 FYNNEI.

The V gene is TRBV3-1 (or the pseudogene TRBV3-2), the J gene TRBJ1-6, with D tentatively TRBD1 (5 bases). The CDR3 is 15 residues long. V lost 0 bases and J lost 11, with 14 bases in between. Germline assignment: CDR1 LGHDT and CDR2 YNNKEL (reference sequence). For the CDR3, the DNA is TGTGCCAGCAGCCAAGATCACCAGGGCGTGGCACCCCTCCACTTT. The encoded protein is CASSQDHQGVAPLHF.